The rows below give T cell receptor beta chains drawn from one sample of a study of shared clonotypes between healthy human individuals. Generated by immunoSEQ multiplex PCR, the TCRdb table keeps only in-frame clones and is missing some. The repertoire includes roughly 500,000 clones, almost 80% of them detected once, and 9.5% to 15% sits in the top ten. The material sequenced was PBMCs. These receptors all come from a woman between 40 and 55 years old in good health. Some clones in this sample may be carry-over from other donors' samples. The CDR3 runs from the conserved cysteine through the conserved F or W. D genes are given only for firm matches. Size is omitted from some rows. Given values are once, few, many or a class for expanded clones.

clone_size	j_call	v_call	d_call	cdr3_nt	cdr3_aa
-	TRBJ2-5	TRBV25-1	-	TGTGCCAGCAGTGAATATGGCCTCCAAGAGACCCAGTACTTC	CASSEYGLQETQYF
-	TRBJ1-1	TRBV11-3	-	TGTGCCAGCAGCTTGTGGGGGGATACTGAAGCTTTCTTT	CASSLWGDTEAFF
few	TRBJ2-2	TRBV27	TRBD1	TGTGCCAGCAGTCAACAGACAGGGGGCGGGTTGGGGGAGCTGTTTTTT	CASSQQTGGGLGELFF
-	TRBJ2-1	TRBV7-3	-	TGTGCCAGCAGCTCCAGGGCAGGCGAGCAGTTCTTC	CASSSRAGEQFF
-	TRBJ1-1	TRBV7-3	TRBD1	TGTGCCAGCAGGTTAAACCGGGACAGGGGGCGCACTGAAGCTTTCTTT	CASRLNRDRGRTEAFF
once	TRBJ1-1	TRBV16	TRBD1	TGTGCCAGCAGCCCGATGACAGGGGGCACTGAAGCTTTCTTT	CASSPMTGGTEAFF
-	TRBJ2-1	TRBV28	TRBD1	TGTGCCAGCAGTTTATTAGGACAGGGGGCGCCTAATGAGCAGTTCTTC	CASSLLGQGAPNEQFF
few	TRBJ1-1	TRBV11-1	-	TGTGCCAGCAGCCCGGACCGTTCGGGAGCTTTCTTT	CASSPDRSGAFF
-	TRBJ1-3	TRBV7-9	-	TGTGCCAGCAGCTTAGAGGTTCGCTCTGGAAACACCATATATTTT	CASSLEVRSGNTIYF
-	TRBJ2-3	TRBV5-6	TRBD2	TGTGCCAGCAGGCCTCTAAGCGGGACTAGCACAGATACGCAGTATTTT	CASRPLSGTSTDTQYF
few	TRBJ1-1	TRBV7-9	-	TGTGCCAGCAGCCTTGGACGAACTGAAGCTTTCTTT	CASSLGRTEAFF
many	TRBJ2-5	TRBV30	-	TGTGCCTGGACCGCGGCGGGCGGGACCGGAGAGACCCAGTACTTC	CAWTAAGGTGETQYF
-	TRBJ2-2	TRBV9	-	TGTGCCAGCGGACTGAACACCGGGGAGCTGTTTTTT	CASGLNTGELFF
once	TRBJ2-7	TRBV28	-	TGTGCCAGCAGTCTCCGGCCTACTCGCTACGAGCAGTACTTC	CASSLRPTRYEQYF
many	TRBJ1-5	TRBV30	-	TGTGCCTGGAGTGTGATACAAAGCAATCAGCCCCAGCATTTT	CAWSVIQSNQPQHF
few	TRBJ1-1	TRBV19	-	TGTGCCAGTAGTCGGTCCAGGGGTGGGAACACTGAAGCTTTCTTT	CASSRSRGGNTEAFF
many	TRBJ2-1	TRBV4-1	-	TGCGCCAGCAGCCCCTCCTACAATGAGCAGTTCTTC	CASSPSYNEQFF
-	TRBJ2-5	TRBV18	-	TGTGCCAGCTCACCACGGGCGGTCCAAGAGACCCAGTACTTC	CASSPRAVQETQYF
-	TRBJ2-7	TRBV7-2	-	TGTGCCAGCAGCTTGCTAGGCTACGAGCAGTACTTC	CASSLLGYEQYF
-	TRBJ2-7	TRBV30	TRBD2	TGTGCCTGGCCTCTTAGCGGGAGGTATGCTCCCGAGCAGTACTTC	CAWPLSGRYAPEQYF
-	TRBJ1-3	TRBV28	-	TGTGCCAGCAGTACCACTCGGCCGAGCTCTGGAAACACCATATATTTT	CASSTTRPSSGNTIYF
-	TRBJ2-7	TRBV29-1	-	TGCAGCGTTCAAAGGGGGACCTCCTACGAGCAGTACTTC	CSVQRGTSYEQYF
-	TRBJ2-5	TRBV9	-	TGTGCCAGCAGCGTAAACTTTGGGGAGACCCAGTACTTC	CASSVNFGETQYF
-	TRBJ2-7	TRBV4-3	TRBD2	TGCGCCAGCAGCCAAGGGGAGCGGGAGCCGAACTACGAGCAGTACTTC	CASSQGEREPNYEQYF
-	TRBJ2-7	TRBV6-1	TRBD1	TGTGCCAGCAGCCCGACAGGGGACGAGCAGTACTTC	CASSPTGDEQYF
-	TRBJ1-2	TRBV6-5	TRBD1	TGTGCCAGCAGCCCCAGGGGGCGCGGCTATGGCTACACCTTC	CASSPRGRGYGYTF
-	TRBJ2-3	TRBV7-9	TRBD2	TGTGCCAGCATCGGACTAGCGGGAGATACGCAGTATTTT	CASIGLAGDTQYF
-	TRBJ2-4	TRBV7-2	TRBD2	TGTGCCAGCAGCTTAGGGACTAGCGGGAGAAGGGTACAGTACTTC	CASSLGTSGRRVQYF
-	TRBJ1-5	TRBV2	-	TGTGCCAACAGCGTACAGGGTTTGGCGCAGCCCCAGCATTTT	CANSVQGLAQPQHF